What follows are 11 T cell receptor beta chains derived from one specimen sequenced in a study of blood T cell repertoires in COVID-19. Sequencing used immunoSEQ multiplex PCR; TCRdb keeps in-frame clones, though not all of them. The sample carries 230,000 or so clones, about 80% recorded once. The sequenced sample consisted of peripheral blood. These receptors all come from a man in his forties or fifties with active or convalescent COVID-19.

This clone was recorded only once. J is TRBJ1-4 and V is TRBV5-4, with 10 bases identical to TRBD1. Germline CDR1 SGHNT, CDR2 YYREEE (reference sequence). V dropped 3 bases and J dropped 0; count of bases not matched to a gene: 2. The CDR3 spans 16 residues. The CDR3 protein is CASSSGQGATNEKLFF. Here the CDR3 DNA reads TGTGCCAGCAGCTCCGGACAGGGGGCAACTAATGAAAAACTGTTTTTT.

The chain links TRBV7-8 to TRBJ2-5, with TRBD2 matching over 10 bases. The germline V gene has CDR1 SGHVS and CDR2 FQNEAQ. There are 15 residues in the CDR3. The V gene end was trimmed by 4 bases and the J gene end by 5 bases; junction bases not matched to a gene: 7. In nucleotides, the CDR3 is TGTGCCAGCAGCTCCTTAGCGGGGGGAAGGGAGACCCAGTACTTC. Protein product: CASSSLAGGRETQYF. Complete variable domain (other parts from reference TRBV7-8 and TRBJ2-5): GAGVSQSPRYKVAKRGQDVALRCDPISGHVSLFWYQQALGQGPEFLTYFQNEAQLDKSGLPSDRFFAERPEGSVSTLKIQRTQQEDSAVYLCASSSLAGGRETQYFGPGTRLLVL.

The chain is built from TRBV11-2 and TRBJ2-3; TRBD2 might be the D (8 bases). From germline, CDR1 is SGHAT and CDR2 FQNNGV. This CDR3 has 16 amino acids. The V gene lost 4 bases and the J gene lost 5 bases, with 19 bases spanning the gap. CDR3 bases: TGTGCCAGCAGCTCGGAGGGGGCGGGAGGTGGAGATACGCAGTATTTT. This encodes CASSSEGAGGGDTQYF.

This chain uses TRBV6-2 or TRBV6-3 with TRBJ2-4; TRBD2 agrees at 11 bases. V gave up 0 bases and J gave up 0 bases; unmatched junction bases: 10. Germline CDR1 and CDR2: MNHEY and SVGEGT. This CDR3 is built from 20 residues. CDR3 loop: CASSYSAASGGQRAKNIQYF. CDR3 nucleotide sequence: TGTGCCAGCAGTTACTCAGCGGCTAGCGGGGGGCAGCGAGCCAAAAACATTCAGTACTTC.

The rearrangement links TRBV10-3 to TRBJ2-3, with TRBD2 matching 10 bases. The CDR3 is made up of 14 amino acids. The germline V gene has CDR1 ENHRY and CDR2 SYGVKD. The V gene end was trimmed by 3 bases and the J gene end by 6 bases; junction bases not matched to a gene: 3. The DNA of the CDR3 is TGTGCCATCAGTGAAGCGGGGGGGCTTGATACGCAGTATTTT. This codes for CAISEAGGLDTQYF.

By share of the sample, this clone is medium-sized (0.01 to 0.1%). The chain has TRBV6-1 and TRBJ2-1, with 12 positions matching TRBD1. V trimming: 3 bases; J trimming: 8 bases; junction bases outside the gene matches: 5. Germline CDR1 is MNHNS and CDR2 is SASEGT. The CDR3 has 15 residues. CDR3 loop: CASSESGTGGDEQFF. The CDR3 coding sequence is TGTGCCAGCAGTGAGAGCGGGACAGGGGGCGATGAGCAGTTCTTC.

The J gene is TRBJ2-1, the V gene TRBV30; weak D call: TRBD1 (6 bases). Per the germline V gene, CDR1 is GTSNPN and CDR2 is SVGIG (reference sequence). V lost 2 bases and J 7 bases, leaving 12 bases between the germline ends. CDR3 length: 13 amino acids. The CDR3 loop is CAWSPYRENEQFF. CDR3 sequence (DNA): TGTGCCTGGAGTCCCTACAGGGAGAATGAGCAGTTCTTC.

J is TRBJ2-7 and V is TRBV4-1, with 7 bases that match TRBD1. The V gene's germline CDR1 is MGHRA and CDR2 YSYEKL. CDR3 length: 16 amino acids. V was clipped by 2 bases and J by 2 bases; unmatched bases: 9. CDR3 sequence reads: CASSQPGQATPYEQYF. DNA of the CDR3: TGCGCCAGCAGCCAACCTGGACAGGCAACTCCCTACGAGCAGTACTTC.

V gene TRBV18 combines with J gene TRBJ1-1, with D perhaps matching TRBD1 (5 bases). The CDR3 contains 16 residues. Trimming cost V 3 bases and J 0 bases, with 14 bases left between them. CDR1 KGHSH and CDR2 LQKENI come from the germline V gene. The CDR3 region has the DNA TGTGCCAGCTCACCCCGACAGAACACCATGAACACTGAAGCTTTCTTT. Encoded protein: CASSPRQNTMNTEAFF.

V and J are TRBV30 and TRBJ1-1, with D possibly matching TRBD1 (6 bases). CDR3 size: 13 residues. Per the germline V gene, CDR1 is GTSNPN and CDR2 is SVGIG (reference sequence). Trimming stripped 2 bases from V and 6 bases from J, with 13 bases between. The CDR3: CAWSPPQGPEAFF. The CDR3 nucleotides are TGTGCCTGGAGTCCCCCACAGGGCCCTGAAGCTTTCTTT.

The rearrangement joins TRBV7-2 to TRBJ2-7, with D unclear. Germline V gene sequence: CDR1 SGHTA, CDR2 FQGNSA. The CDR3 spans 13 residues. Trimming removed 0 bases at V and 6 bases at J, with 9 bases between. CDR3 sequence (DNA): TGTGCCAGCAGCTTAGCGCTTGGAGTCGAGCAGTACTTC. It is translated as CASSLALGVEQYF. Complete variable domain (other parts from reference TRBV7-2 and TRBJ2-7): GAGVSQSPSNKVTEKGKDVELRCDPISGHTALYWYRQSLGQGLEFLIYFQGNSAPDKSGLPSDRFSAERTGGSVSTLTIQRTQQEDSAVYLCASSLALGVEQYFGPGTRLTVT.